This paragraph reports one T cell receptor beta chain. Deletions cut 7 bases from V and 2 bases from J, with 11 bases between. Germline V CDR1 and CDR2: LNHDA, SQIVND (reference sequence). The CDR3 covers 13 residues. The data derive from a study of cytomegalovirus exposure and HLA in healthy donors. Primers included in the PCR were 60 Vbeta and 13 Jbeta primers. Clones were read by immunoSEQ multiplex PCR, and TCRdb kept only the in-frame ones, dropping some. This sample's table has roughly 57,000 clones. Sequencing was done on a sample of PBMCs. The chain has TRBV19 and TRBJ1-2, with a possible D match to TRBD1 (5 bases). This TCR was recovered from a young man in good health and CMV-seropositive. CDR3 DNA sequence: TGTGCCAGTACCCTGACAGCGAACTATGGCTACACCTTC. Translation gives CASTLTANYGYTF.